These 19 T cell receptor beta chains were sequenced from one sample in a study of blood T cell repertoires in COVID-19. Repertoires were generated with immunoSEQ multiplex PCR, while TCRdb's copy carries only in-frame clones and drops some. The table has 110,000 to 150,000 clones, approximately 85% seen once. Sequencing used peripheral blood. Receptors originate from a woman older than 75 with acute or convalescent COVID-19.

This chain links TRBV7-9 with TRBJ1-1, with TRBD1 identical over 8 bases. Trimming removed 5 bases from V and 7 bases from J; junction bases left unmatched: 12. This CDR3 is 15 amino acids long. Germline V gene data show CDR1 as SEHNR and CDR2 as FQNEAQ (reference sequence). For the CDR3, the DNA is TGTGCCAGCAGCCCGGGCCAGGGACAGGCCCATGAAGCTTTCTTT. This sequence encodes CASSPGQGQAHEAFF.

This sequence joins TRBV19 and TRBJ2-4; 8 nucleotides match TRBD1. Germline CDR1 LNHDA, CDR2 SQIVND (reference sequence). V dropped 4 bases and J dropped 1; count of bases not matched to a gene: 9. CDR3 length: 17 amino acids. CDR3 region: CASSSDRGLSAKNIQYF. Here the CDR3 DNA reads TGTGCCAGTAGTAGCGACAGGGGTTTATCGGCCAAAAACATTCAGTACTTC.

The chain couples TRBV5-4 to TRBJ2-7; 7 positions agree with TRBD2. This CDR3 contains 14 residues. V lost 0 bases and J lost 1; bases outside the gene matches: 1. Germline V lookup: CDR1 SGHNT, CDR2 YYREEE (reference sequence). The CDR3 region is CASSLGLASYEQYF. In DNA, the CDR3 is TGTGCCAGCAGCTTGGGACTAGCTTCCTACGAGCAGTACTTC. Looking up the rest from reference TRBV5-4 and TRBJ2-7 gives the full variable domain: ETGVTQSPTHLIKTRGQQVTLRCSSQSGHNTVSWYQQALGQGPQFIFQYYREEENGRGNFPPRFSGLQFPNYSSELNVNALELDDSALYLCASSLGLASYEQYFGPGTRLTVT.

This clone has more than one count but fewer than ten. J is TRBJ2-5 and V is TRBV6-2 or TRBV6-3; D may be TRBD2 (5 bases). The length of the CDR3 is 17 residues. Germline loops: CDR1 MNHEY, CDR2 SVGEGT. The V gene lost 2 bases and the J gene lost 4 bases, with 20 bases spanning the gap. The CDR3 spells CASSYELRWLGGETQYF. The CDR3, as DNA: TGTGCCAGCAGTTACGAGCTGAGGTGGCTAGGAGGAGAGACCCAGTACTTC.

V and J are TRBV24-1 and TRBJ2-6; 10 nucleotides align to TRBD1. The CDR3 loop spans 17 amino acids. CDR1 is KGHDR and CDR2 is SFDVKD in the germline V gene. V lost 3 bases and J lost 4; bases outside the gene matches: 5. The CDR3 sequence is CATSDRTGGSGANVLTF. The CDR3 DNA reads as TGTGCCACCAGTGATCGGACAGGGGGTTCAGGGGCCAACGTCCTGACTTTC.

The chain links TRBV29-1 to TRBJ2-1; TRBD2 aligns across 13 bases. CDR1 and CDR2 (germline): SQVTM, ANQGSEA. The CDR3 totals 14 residues. The ends lost 7 bases at V and 8 bases at J; junction bases unmatched: 8. The CDR3 loop is CSALTSGGAYEQFF. For the CDR3, the DNA is TGCAGCGCCTTAACTAGCGGGGGGGCCTATGAGCAGTTCTTC.

The chain uses TRBV18 and TRBJ2-1; D unresolved. Deletions cut 2 bases from V and 7 bases from J, with 9 bases between. The CDR3 loop spans 13 amino acids. Germline V gene data show CDR1 as KGHSH and CDR2 as LQKENI. The CDR3 loop is CASSPNRQNEQFF. The CDR3 nucleotides read TGTGCCAGCTCACCAAACAGACAAAATGAGCAGTTCTTC.

The genes are TRBV3-1 (or the pseudogene TRBV3-2) and TRBJ1-1; D may be TRBD1 (5 bases). V gave up 4 bases and J gave up 4 bases, with 7 bases separating them. This CDR3 has 12 residues. Germline V gene lookup returns CDR1 LGHDT and CDR2 YNNKEL (reference sequence). CDR3 DNA: TGTGCCAGCAGCCGGACATTCACTGAAGCTTTCTTT. Translation gives CASSRTFTEAFF.

The chain couples TRBV3-1 (or the pseudogene TRBV3-2) to TRBJ1-1; D not certain. V gave up 4 bases and J gave up 5 bases, with 5 bases separating them. CDR1 and CDR2 (germline): LGHDT, YNNKEL (reference sequence). The CDR3 runs 11 residues. Here the CDR3 reads CASSPGTEAFF. The CDR3 nucleotides are TGTGCCAGCAGCCCCGGGACTGAAGCTTTCTTT.

The rearrangement joins TRBV29-1 to TRBJ2-7; 12 bases line up with TRBD2. CDR3 size: 14 residues. The trim removed 6 bases at V and 4 bases at J, leaving 7 bases unmatched. The V gene's germline CDR1 is SQVTM and CDR2 ANQGSEA. This CDR3 is CSVLGLAGLYEQYF. The CDR3, as DNA: TGCAGCGTGCTGGGACTAGCGGGTTTATACGAGCAGTACTTC.

This sequence joins TRBV18 and TRBJ2-3, with D perhaps matching TRBD1 (5 bases). V lost 0 bases and J 0 bases, leaving 13 bases between the germline ends. The CDR3 spans 17 residues. Looked up from germline, CDR1 is KGHSH and CDR2 is LQKENI. In DNA, the CDR3 is TGTGCCAGCTCACCACCAAAAGGGGCTCGTAGCACAGATACGCAGTATTTT. Residues: CASSPPKGARSTDTQYF. Supplemented by reference TRBV18 and TRBJ2-3, the full variable domain reads NAGVMQNPRHLVRRRGQEARLRCSPMKGHSHVYWYRQLPEEGLKFMVYLQKENIIDESGMPKERFSAEFPKEGPSILRIQQVVRGDSAAYFCASSPPKGARSTDTQYFGPGTRLTVL.

This clone was detected only a few times. As DNA, the CDR3 is TGTGCCAGCAGCATACAGGGCCCACACGCAGATACGCAGTATTTT. This codes for CASSIQGPHADTQYF. This chain joins TRBV7-3 and TRBJ2-3, with D maybe TRBD1 (6 bases). From germline, CDR1 is SGHTA and CDR2 FQGTGA. Trimming pared 5 bases from V and 4 bases from J, leaving 16 bases between. The CDR3 consists of 15 residues.

The rearrangement links TRBV27 to TRBJ2-2; D unresolved. Germline-derived CDR1 and CDR2 are MNHEY and SMNVEV (reference sequence). This CDR3 has 14 residues. V lost 3 bases to trimming and J lost 1 base, with 6 bases between them. For the CDR3, the DNA is TGTGCCAGCAGTTTTAACGGGAACACCGGGGAGCTGTTTTTT. This codes for CASSFNGNTGELFF.

The chain recombines TRBV7-6 with TRBJ1-2; weak D call: TRBD1 (6 bases). The CDR3 runs to 14 residues. In germline, CDR1 is SGHVS, CDR2 FNYEAQ. V lost 5 bases and J lost 6, with 16 bases in between. CDR3 nucleotide sequence: TGTGCCAGCAGCCCAATGGGGGCCGTAGATGGCTACACCTTC. Its translation: CASSPMGAVDGYTF.

V is TRBV2 and J is TRBJ2-7, with TRBD1 matching 7 bases. With V trimmed by 6 bases and J by 3 bases, 8 bases remained unmatched. The V gene's germline CDR1 is SNHLY and CDR2 FYNNEI. The CDR3 is made up of 14 amino acids. CDR3 sequence: CASRPTGNNYEQYF. For the CDR3, the DNA is TGTGCCAGCAGGCCGACAGGGAATAACTACGAGCAGTACTTC.

The rearrangement links TRBV27 to TRBJ2-7; possible D gene TRBD2, 5 bases. Deletions cut 6 bases from V and 2 bases from J, with 26 bases between. Germline V gene lookup returns CDR1 MNHEY and CDR2 SMNVEV (reference sequence). This CDR3 is 18 amino acids long. CDR3 sequence (DNA): TGTGCCAGCAGCACCACCGGAGTGAGGACCAGCGGCACCTACGAGCAGTACTTC. Amino acids: CASSTTGVRTSGTYEQYF.

The chain employs TRBV13 and TRBJ2-7; 10 bases align to TRBD1. The length of the CDR3 is 16 residues. CDR1 is PRHDT and CDR2 is FYEKMQ in the germline V gene (reference sequence). The ends lost 0 bases at V and 5 bases at J; junction bases unmatched: 7. The CDR3 nucleotides are TGTGCCAGCAGCTTAGGCCTAGGGACAGGGGTCCACGAGCAGTACTTC. Its protein product is CASSLGLGTGVHEQYF.

The V and J genes are TRBV15 and TRBJ1-2; 7 nucleotides line up with TRBD1. Germline trimming cut 4 bases from V and 1 base from J; bases unmatched to any gene: 6. This CDR3 comprises 15 residues. Looked up from germline, CDR1 is LNHNV and CDR2 is YYDKDF (reference sequence). CDR3 bases: TGTGCCACCAGCATAGACAGGGCGCATAACTATGGCTACACCTTC. It translates to CATSIDRAHNYGYTF.

The chain recombines TRBV29-1 with TRBJ2-7, with 8 positions matching TRBD1. Germline-derived CDR1 and CDR2 are SQVTM and ANQGSEA. V gave up 6 bases and J gave up 2 bases; unmatched junction bases: 9. This CDR3 is 14 amino acids long. CDR3 region: CSVHDRGFPYEQYF. In DNA, the CDR3 is TGCAGCGTACATGACAGGGGCTTTCCCTACGAGCAGTACTTC.